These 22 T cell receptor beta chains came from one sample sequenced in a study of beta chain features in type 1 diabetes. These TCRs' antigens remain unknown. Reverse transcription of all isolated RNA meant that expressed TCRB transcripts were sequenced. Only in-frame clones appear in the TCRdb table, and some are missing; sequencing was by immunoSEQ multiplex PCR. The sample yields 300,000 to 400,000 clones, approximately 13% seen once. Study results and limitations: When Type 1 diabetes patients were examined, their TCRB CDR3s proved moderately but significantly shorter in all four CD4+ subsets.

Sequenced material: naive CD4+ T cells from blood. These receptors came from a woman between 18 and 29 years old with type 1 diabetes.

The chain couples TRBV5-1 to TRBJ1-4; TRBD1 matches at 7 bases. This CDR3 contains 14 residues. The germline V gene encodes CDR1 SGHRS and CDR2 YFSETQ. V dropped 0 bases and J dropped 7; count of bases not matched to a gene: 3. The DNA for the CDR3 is TGCGCCAGCAGCTTGGAGTCAGGGGGTGAAAAACTGTTTTTT. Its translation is CASSLESGGEKLFF.

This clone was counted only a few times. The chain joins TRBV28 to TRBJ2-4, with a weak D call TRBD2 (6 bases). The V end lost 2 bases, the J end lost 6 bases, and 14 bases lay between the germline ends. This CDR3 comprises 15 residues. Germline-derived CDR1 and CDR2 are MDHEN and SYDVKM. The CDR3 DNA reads TGTGCCAGCAGTTTAAACGGGAGCGGTAGAAACATTCAGTACTTC. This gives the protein CASSLNGSGRNIQYF.

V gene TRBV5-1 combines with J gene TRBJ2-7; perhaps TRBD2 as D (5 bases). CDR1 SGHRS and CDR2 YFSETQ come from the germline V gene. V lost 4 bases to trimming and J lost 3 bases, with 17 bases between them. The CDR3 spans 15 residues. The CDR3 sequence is CASSQLAGGVYEQYF. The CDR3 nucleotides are TGCGCCAGCAGCCAATTAGCCGGAGGTGTCTACGAGCAGTACTTC.

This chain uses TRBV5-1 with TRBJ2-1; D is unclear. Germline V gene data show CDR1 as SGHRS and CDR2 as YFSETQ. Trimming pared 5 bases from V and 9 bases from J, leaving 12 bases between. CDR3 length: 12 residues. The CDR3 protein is CASSLTTFEQFF. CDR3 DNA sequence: TGCGCCAGCAGTCTCACTACTTTTGAGCAGTTCTTC.

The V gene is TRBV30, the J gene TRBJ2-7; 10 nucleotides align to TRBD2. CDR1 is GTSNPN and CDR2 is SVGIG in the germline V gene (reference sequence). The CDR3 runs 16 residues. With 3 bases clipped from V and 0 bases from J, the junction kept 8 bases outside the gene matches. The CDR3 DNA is TGTGCCTGGAGGCCCCAATGGACTAGCGGCTCCTACGAGCAGTACTTC. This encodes CAWRPQWTSGSYEQYF.

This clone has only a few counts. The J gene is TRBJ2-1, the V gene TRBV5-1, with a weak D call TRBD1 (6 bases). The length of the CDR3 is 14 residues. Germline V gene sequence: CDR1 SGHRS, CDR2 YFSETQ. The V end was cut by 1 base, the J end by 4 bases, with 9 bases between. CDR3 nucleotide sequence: TGCGCCAGCAGCTTGCAGGGGACGTACAATGAGCAGTTCTTC. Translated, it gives CASSLQGTYNEQFF.

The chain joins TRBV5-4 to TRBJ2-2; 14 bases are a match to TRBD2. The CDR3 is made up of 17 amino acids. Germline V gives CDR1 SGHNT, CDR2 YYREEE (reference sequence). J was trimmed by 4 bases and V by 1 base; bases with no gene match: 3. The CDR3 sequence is CASSLKGLAGATGELFF. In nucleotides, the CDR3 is TGTGCCAGCAGCTTGAAGGGACTAGCGGGGGCCACCGGGGAGCTGTTTTTT.

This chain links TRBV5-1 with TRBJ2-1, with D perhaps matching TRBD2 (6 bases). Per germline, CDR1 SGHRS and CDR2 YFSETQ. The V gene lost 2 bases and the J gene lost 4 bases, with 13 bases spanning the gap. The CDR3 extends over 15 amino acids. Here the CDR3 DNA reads TGCGCCAGCAGCTTAGACCCGGGGGAATACAATGAGCAGTTCTTC. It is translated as CASSLDPGEYNEQFF. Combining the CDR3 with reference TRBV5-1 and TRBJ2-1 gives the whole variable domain KAGVTQTPRYLIKTRGQQVTLSCSPISGHRSVSWYQQTPGQGLQFLFEYFSETQRNKGNFPGRFSGRQFSNSRSEMNVSTLELGDSALYLCASSLDPGEYNEQFFGPGTRLTVL.

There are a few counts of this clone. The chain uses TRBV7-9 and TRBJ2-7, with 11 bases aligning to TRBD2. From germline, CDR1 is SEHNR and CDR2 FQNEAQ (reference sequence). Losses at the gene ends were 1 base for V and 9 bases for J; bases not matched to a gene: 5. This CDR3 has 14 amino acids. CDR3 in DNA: TGTGCCAGCAGCTTAGAGGGGACTAGCGGAATGCAGTACGTC. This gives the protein CASSLEGTSGMQYV.

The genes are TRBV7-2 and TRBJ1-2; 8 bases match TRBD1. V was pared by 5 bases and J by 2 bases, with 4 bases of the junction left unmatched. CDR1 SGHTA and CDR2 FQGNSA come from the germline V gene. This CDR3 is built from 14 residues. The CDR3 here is CASSTTGGNYGYTF. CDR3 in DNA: TGTGCCAGCAGCACTACAGGGGGGAACTATGGCTACACCTTC.

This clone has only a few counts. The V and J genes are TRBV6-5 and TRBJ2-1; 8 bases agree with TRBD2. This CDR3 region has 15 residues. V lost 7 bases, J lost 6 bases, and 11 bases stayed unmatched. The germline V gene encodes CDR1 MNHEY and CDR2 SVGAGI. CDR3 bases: TGTGCCAGCATGGAGTCGCTAGCGGGTGGCAATGAGCAGTTCTTC. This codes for CASMESLAGGNEQFF.

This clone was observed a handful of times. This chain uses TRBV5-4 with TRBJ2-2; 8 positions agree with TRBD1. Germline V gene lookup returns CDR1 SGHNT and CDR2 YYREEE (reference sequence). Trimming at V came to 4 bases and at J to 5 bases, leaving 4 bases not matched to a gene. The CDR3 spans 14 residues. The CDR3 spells CASSTDRVTGELFF. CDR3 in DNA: TGTGCCAGCAGCACGGACAGGGTGACCGGGGAGCTGTTTTTT.

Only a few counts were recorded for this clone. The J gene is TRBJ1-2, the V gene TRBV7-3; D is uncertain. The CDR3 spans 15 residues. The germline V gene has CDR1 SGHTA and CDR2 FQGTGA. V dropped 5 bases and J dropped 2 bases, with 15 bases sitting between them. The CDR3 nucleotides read TGTGCCAGCAGCCCCCGGGGAGGCACCAACTATGGCTACACCTTC. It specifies CASSPRGGTNYGYTF.

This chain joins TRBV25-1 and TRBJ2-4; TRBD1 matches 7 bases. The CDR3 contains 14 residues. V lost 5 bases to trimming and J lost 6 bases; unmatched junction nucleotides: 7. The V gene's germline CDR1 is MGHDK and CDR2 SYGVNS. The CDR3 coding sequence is TGTGCCAGCAGTCCGGTGGGACAGATAAACATTCAGTACTTC. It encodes CASSPVGQINIQYF.

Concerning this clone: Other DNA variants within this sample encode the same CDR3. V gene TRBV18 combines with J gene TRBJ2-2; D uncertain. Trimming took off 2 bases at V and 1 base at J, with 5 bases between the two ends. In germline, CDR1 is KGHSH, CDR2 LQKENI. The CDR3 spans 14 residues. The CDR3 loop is CASSPGQNTGELFF. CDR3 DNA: TGTGCCAGCTCACCAGGCCAGAACACCGGGGAGCTGTTTTTT.

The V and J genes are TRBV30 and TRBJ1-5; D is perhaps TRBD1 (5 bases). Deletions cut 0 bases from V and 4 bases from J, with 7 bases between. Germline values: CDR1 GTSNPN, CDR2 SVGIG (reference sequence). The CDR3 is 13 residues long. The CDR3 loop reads CAWSVQANQPQHF. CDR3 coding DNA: TGTGCCTGGAGTGTACAGGCGAATCAGCCCCAGCATTTT.

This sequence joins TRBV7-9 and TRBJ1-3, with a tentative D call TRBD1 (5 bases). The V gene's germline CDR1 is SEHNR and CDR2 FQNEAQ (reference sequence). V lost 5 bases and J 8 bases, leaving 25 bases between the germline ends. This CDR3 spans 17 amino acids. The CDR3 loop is CASSRLRGDQTRDTIYF. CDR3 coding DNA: TGTGCCAGCAGCCGCCTTCGCGGGGACCAAACGAGGGACACCATATATTTT. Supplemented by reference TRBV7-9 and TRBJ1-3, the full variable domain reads DTGVSQNPRHKITKRGQNVTFRCDPISEHNRLYWYRQTLGQGPEFLTYFQNEAQLEKSRLLSDRFSAERPKGSFSTLEIQRTEQGDSAMYLCASSRLRGDQTRDTIYFGEGSWLTVV.

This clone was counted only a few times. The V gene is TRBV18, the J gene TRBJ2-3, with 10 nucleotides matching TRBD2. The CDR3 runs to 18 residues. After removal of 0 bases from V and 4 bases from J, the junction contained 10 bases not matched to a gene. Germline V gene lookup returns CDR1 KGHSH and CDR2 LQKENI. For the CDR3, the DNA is TGTGCCAGCTCACCACCGGCAGCGGGAGGGCCGTCCGCAGATACGCAGTATTTT. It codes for CASSPPAAGGPSADTQYF.

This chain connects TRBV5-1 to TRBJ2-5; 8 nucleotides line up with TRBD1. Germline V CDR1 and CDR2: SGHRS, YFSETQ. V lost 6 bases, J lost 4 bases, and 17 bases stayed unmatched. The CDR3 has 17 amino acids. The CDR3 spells CASTGTGGKAGGETQYF. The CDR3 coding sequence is TGCGCCAGCACGGGCACAGGGGGTAAGGCTGGTGGAGAGACCCAGTACTTC.

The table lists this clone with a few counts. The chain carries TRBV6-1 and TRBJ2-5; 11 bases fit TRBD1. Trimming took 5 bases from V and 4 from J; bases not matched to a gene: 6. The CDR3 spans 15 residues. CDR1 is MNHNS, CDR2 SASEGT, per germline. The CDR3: CASSLRDRGRETQYF. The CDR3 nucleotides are TGTGCCAGCAGTCTGCGGGACAGGGGGAGAGAGACCCAGTACTTC.

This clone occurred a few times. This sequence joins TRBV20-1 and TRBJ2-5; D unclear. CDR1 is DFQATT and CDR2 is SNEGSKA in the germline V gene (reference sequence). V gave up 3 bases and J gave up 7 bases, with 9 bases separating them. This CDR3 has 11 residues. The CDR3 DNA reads TGCAGTGCTAGCAACGCCGGGACCCAGTACTTC. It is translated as CSASNAGTQYF.

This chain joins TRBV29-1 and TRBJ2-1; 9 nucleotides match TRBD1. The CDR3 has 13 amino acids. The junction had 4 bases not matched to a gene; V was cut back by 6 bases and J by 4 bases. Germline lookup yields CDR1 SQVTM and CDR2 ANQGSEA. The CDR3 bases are TGCAGCGTCCGACAGGGGGGGTACAATGAGCAGTTCTTC. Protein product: CSVRQGGYNEQFF.